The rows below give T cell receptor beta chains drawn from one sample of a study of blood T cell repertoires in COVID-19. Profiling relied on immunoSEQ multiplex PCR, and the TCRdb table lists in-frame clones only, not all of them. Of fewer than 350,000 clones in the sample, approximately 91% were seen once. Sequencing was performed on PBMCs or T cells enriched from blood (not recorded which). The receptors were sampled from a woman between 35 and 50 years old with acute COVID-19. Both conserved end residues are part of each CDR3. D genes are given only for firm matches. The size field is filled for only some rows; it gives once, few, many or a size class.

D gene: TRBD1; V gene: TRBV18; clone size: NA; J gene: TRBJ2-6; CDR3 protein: CASSQTTGIPVTF; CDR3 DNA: TGTGCCAGCTCACAAACGACAGGGATACCCGTCACTTTC
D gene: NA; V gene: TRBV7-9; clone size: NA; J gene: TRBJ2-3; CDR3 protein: CASSLVADTQYF; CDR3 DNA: TGTGCCAGCAGCTTAGTCGCAGATACGCAGTATTTT
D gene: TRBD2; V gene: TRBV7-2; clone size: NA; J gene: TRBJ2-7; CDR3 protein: CASSLQRDYEQYF; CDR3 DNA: TGTGCCAGCAGCTTACAGCGGGACTACGAGCAGTACTTC
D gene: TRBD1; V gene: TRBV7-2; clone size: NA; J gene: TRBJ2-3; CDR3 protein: CASSPWTGGRDTQYF; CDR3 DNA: TGTGCCAGCAGTCCATGGACAGGGGGCAGGGATACGCAGTATTTT
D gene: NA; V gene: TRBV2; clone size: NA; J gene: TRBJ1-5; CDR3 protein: CASKLQGSGNQPQHF; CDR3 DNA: TGTGCCAGCAAGTTACAGGGATCGGGGAATCAGCCCCAGCATTTT
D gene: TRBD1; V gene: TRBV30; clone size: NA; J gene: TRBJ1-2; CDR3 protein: CAWSYGGDSGGYTF; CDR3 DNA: TGTGCCTGGAGTTACGGCGGGGACAGCGGAGGCTACACCTTC
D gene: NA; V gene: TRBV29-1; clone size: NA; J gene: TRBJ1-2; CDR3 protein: CSVERDTYGYTF; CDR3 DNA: TGCAGCGTTGAACGGGACACCTATGGCTACACCTTC
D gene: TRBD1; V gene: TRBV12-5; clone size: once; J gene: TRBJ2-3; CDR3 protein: CASGTGARSTDTQYF; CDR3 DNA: TGTGCTAGCGGAACAGGGGCCCGGAGCACAGATACGCAGTATTTT
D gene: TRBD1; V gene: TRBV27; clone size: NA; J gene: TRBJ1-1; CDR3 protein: CASSMGQGGTEAFF; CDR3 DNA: TGTGCCAGCAGTATGGGACAGGGGGGCACTGAAGCTTTCTTT
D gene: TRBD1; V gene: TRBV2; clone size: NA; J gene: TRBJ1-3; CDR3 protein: CASSEEGAHGNTIYF; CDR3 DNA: TGTGCCAGCAGTGAGGAGGGGGCGCACGGAAACACCATATATTTT
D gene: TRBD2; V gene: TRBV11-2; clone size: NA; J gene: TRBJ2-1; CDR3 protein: CASRSLAGVHNEQFF; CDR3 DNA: TGTGCCAGCAGGTCCCTAGCGGGAGTACACAATGAGCAGTTCTTC
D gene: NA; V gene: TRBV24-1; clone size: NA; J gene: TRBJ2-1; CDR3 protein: CATSDPGQAYNEQFF; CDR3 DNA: TGTGCCACCAGTGATCCGGGACAAGCTTACAATGAGCAGTTCTTC
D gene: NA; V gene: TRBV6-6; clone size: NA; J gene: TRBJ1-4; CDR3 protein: CASSPEARSLATNEKLFF; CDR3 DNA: TGTGCCAGCAGTCCCGAGGCAAGGTCCTTGGCAACTAATGAAAAACTGTTTTTT
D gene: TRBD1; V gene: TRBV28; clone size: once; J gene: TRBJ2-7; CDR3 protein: CASSPPTGVSDEQYF; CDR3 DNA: TGTGCCAGCAGTCCACCGACAGGGGTCTCGGACGAGCAGTACTTC
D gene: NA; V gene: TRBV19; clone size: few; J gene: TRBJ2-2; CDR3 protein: CASSISDTGELFF; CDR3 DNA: TGTGCCAGTAGTATATCAGACACCGGGGAGCTGTTTTTT
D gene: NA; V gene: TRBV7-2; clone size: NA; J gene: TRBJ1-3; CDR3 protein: CASSLGGFSGNTIYF; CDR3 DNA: TGTGCCAGCAGCCTCGGCGGATTCTCTGGAAACACCATATATTTT
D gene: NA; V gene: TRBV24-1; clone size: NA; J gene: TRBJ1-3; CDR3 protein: CATSDLTGSSGNTIYF; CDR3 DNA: TGTGCCACCAGTGATTTAACAGGGAGCTCTGGAAACACCATATATTTT
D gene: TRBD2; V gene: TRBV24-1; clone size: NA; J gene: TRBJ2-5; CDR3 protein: CATSDKGREGETQYF; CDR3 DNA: TGTGCCACCAGTGATAAAGGGCGGGAGGGAGAGACCCAGTACTTC
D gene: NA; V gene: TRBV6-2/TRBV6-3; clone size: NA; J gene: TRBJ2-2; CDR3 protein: CASSYPLQGGELFF; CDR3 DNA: TGTGCCAGCAGTTACCCCTTACAGGGCGGGGAGCTGTTTTTT
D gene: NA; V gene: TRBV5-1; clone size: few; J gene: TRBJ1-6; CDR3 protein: CASSLGGFAYNSPLHF; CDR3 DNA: TGCGCCAGCAGCTTGGGAGGGTTCGCCTATAATTCACCCCTCCACTTT
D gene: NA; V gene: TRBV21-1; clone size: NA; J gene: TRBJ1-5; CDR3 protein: CASSDHRGLRQPQHF; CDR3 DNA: TGTGCCAGCAGCGACCACAGGGGGTTGCGGCAGCCCCAGCATTTT
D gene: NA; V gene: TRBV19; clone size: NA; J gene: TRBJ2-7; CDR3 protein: CASSIERAAGGSYEQYF; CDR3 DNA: TGTGCCAGTAGTATAGAGAGGGCGGCAGGGGGGTCCTACGAGCAGTACTTC
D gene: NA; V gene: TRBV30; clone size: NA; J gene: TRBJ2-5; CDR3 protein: CAWGVRGFRETQYF; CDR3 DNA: TGTGCCTGGGGGGTCCGCGGGTTCCGTGAGACCCAGTACTTC
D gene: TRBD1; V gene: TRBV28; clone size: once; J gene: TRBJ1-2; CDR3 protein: CASSLGRGVFYGYTF; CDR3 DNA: TGTGCCAGCAGTTTAGGCAGGGGGGTGTTCTATGGCTACACCTTC
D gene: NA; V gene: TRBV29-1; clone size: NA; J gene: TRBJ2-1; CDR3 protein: CSVEEMGSYNEQFF; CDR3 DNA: TGCAGCGTTGAAGAAATGGGCAGTTACAATGAGCAGTTCTTC
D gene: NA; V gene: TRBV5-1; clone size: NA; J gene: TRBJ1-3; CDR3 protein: CASSAVDKENTIYF; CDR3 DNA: TGCGCCAGCAGCGCGGTGGACAAAGAAAACACCATATATTTT
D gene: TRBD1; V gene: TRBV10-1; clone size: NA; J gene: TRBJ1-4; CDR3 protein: CASSKPPGQAHEKLFF; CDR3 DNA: TGCGCCAGCAGCAAGCCACCGGGACAGGCCCATGAAAAACTGTTTTTT
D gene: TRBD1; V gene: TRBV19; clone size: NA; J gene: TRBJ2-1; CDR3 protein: CASSTDRGHEQFF; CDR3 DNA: TGTGCCAGTAGTACCGACAGGGGGCATGAGCAGTTCTTC
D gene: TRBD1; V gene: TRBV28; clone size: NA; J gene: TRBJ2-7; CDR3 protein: CASLHDRGRRQYF; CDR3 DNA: TGTGCCAGCCTCCATGACAGGGGGAGGAGGCAGTACTTC
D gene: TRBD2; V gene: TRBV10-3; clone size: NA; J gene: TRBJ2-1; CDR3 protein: CAISDPGLAGYNEQFF; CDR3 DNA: TGTGCCATCAGTGACCCCGGACTAGCGGGATACAATGAGCAGTTCTTC
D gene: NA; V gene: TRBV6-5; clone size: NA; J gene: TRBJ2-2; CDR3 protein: CASSSTDHTGELFF; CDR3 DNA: TGTGCCAGCAGTTCCACAGATCACACCGGGGAGCTGTTTTTT
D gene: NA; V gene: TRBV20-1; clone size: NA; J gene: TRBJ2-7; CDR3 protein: CSASASTRRVYEQYF; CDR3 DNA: TGCAGTGCTAGTGCGTCCACCCGCAGGGTTTACGAGCAGTACTTC
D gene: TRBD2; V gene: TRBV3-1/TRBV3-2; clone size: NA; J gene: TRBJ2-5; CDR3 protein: CASSQTSGGRETQYF; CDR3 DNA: TGTGCCAGCAGCCAAACTAGCGGGGGGAGGGAGACCCAGTACTTC
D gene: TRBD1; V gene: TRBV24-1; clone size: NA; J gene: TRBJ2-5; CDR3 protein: CATSESDRGLPGETQYF; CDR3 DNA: TGTGCCACCAGTGAATCGGACAGGGGACTACCCGGTGAGACCCAGTACTTC
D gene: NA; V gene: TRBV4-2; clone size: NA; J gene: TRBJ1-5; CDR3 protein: CASSQDRRAGQPQHF; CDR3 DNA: TGTGCCAGCAGCCAAGATCGCAGGGCAGGTCAGCCCCAGCATTTT
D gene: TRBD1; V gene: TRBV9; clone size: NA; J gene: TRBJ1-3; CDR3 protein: CASSVVGTEHTIYF; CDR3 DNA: TGTGCCAGCAGCGTAGTGGGGACAGAACACACCATATATTTT
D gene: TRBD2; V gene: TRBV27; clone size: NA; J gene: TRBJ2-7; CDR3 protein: CASSFSGGPYEQYF; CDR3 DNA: TGTGCCAGCAGTTTCAGCGGGGGCCCCTACGAGCAGTACTTC
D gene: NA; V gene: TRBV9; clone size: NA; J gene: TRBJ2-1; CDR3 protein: CASSVESTYNEQFF; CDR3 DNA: TGTGCCAGCAGCGTAGAGAGCACTTACAATGAGCAGTTCTTC
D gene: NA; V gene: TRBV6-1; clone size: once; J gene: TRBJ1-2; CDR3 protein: CASSELGAYGYTF; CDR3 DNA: TGTGCCAGCAGTGAACTGGGGGCCTATGGCTACACCTTC
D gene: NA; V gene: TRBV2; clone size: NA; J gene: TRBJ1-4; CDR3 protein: CASTPEGFGEKLFF; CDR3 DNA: TGTGCCAGCACCCCTGAGGGCTTCGGGGAAAAACTGTTTTTT
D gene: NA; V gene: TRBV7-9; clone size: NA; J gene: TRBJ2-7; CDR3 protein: CASSPSRTYHEQYF; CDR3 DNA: TGTGCCAGCAGCCCTAGCCGGACTTACCACGAGCAGTACTTC
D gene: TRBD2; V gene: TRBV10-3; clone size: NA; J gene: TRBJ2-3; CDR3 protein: CAIQGGGTDTQYF; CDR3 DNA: TGTGCCATCCAGGGAGGGGGCACAGATACGCAGTATTTT
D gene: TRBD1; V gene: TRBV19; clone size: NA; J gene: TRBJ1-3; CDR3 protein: CASSIDRANTIYF; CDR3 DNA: TGTGCCAGTAGTATCGACAGGGCAAACACCATATATTTT
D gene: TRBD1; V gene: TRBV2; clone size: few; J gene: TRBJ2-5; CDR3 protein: CASRGSTGGRETQYF; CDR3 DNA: TGTGCCAGCAGGGGCTCGACAGGGGGTAGGGAGACCCAGTACTTC
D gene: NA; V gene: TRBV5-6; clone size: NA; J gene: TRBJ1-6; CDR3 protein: CASSLERGRSPLHF; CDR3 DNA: TGTGCCAGCAGCTTGGAACGGGGTCGGTCACCCCTCCACTTT
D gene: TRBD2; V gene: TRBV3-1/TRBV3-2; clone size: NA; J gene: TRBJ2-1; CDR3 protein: CASSQDQRLAEGRDEQFF; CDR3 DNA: TGTGCCAGCAGCCAAGATCAACGACTAGCGGAGGGACGCGATGAGCAGTTCTTC